Following are 24 T cell receptor beta chains from one sample sequenced in a study of blood T cells in healthy people across ages. Alongside a J-beta primer mix, a sample-barcoded 5' primer served in a second PCR lasting roughly 7 to 12 cycles. TCRdb re-called the 5' RACE reads through MiXCR, storing one row per CDR3 protein. The repertoire holds roughly 900,000 distinct CDR3 sequences, with around 48% as singletons. The specimen was blood. Every receptor here comes from a man aged 30 to 39 in good health.

The chain carries TRBV21-1 and TRBJ2-2; the D call in the table, TRBD1, was not verified against the DNA. TRBV21-1 is flagged as a pseudogene. The CDR3 sequence is 17 residues long. CDR3 coding DNA: TGTGCCAGCAGCAAACTTTGGAGGGGGGCGGGGACCGGGGAGCTGTTTTTT. This sequence encodes CASSKLWRGAGTGELFF.

V gene TRBV5-6 combines with J gene TRBJ2-1; possible D gene TRBD1, 6 bases. CDR1 and CDR2 (germline): SGHDT, YYEEEE. Trimming took off 4 bases at V and 5 bases at J, with 16 bases between the two ends. CDR3 length equals 15 residues. CDR3: CASSLRQDPHNEQFF. CDR3 DNA sequence: TGTGCCAGCAGCCTGCGACAGGACCCACACAATGAGCAGTTCTTC.

This clonotype was counted a few times. This chain joins TRBV7-3 and TRBJ2-1; 8 nucleotides align to TRBD2. Trimming removed 6 bases from V and 10 bases from J; junction bases left unmatched: 8. The CDR3 runs to 13 residues. The germline V gene encodes CDR1 SGHTA and CDR2 FQGTGA. The CDR3 sequence is CASRGSGEEEQFF. As DNA, the CDR3 is TGTGCCAGCAGGGGTAGCGGGGAGGAGGAGCAGTTCTTC. Complete variable domain (other parts from reference TRBV7-3 and TRBJ2-1): GAGVSQTPSNKVTEKGKYVELRCDPISGHTALYWYRQSLGQGPEFLIYFQGTGAADDSGLPNDRFFAVRPEGSVSTLKIQRTERGDSAVYLCASRGSGEEEQFFGPGTRLTVL.

This chain uses TRBV12-3 or TRBV12-4 with TRBJ2-3; no clear D. This CDR3 has 14 residues. Trimming removed 5 bases from V and 1 base from J, with 10 bases in between. CDR3 sequence: CASSQTVGTDTQYF. DNA for the CDR3: TGTGCCAGCAGTCAGACCGTGGGCACAGATACGCAGTATTTT.

The gene calls are TRBV3-1 and TRBJ1-3, with a tentative D call TRBD1 (5 bases). The V and J ends lost 0 bases and 0 bases respectively, with 9 bases between them. The CDR3 runs 16 residues. Germline CDR1 LGHDT, CDR2 YNNKEL (reference sequence). The CDR3 reads CASSQDVGGSGNTIYF. CDR3 coding DNA: TGTGCCAGCAGCCAAGACGTTGGGGGCTCTGGAAACACCATATATTTT.

V and J are TRBV20-1 and TRBJ2-5; D is unresolved. The better agreement between TRBJ2-7 and the DNA end casts doubt on the J call. The CDR3 totals 13 residues. CDR1 DFQATT and CDR2 SNEGSKA come from the germline V gene (reference sequence). In nucleotides, the CDR3 is TGCAGTGCTAGAGATTTCCGGAGATACGAGCAGTACTTC. This sequence encodes CSARDFRRYEQYF.

The rearrangement joins TRBV2 to TRBJ2-1, with 14 bases matching TRBD2. From germline, CDR1 is SNHLY and CDR2 FYNNEI. The junction had 5 bases not matched to a gene; V was cut back by 9 bases and J by 4 bases. The CDR3 is 15 amino acids. The CDR3 DNA sequence: TGTGCCAGGACGACTAGCGGGGGGGCTTACAATGAGCAGTTCTTC. It translates to CARTTSGGAYNEQFF.

V is TRBV7-9 and J is TRBJ1-5, with 8 bases identical to TRBD1. V lost 4 bases to trimming and J lost 2 bases; unmatched junction nucleotides: 7. From germline, CDR1 is SEHNR and CDR2 FQNEAQ (reference sequence). This CDR3 contains 16 residues. CDR3 loop: CASSSTTGVGNQPQHF. CDR3 in DNA: TGTGCCAGCAGCTCGACGACAGGGGTTGGCAATCAGCCCCAGCATTTT.

This chain joins TRBV18 and TRBJ1-2; D unclear. The V end lost 3 bases, the J end lost 1 base, and 9 bases lay between the germline ends. The CDR3 is 14 residues long. Per the germline V gene, CDR1 is KGHSH and CDR2 is LQKENI. The CDR3 coding sequence is TGTGCCAGCTCACCGGACGGTAGTAACTATGGCTACACCTTC. Its protein is CASSPDGSNYGYTF.

Only a few counts were recorded for this clonotype. V and J are TRBV20-1 and TRBJ2-1, with 12 bases fitting TRBD2. The CDR3 is made up of 18 amino acids. V shed 6 bases, J shed 0 bases, and the junction held 12 bases outside the gene matches. Germline values: CDR1 DFQATT, CDR2 SNEGSKA (reference sequence). CDR3 region: CSATRLAGVKVSYNEQFF. CDR3 DNA: TGCAGTGCCACAAGACTAGCGGGGGTTAAGGTCTCCTACAATGAGCAGTTCTTC.

On this clonotype: Sequence at one end of the junction differs from germline and may be a read error. The chain has TRBV4-1 and TRBJ1-1; no clear D. The CDR3 has 15 amino acids. The germline V gene has CDR1 MGHRA and CDR2 YSYEKL. In DNA form, the CDR3 reads TGTGCCAGCAGCCGAAAAGACACGTCGAACGCTGAAGCTTTCTTT. Translating it yields CASSRKDTSNAEAFF.

The chain couples TRBV29-1 to TRBJ2-4, with 10 bases aligning to TRBD1. Germline CDR1 SQVTM, CDR2 ANQGSEA. The CDR3 is 15 residues long. Germline trimming cut 5 bases from V and 13 bases from J; bases unmatched to any gene: 17. The CDR3 spells CSVRGSTGGSGEQYF. The CDR3 region has the DNA TGCAGCGTTCGCGGCTCGACAGGGGGCTCGGGAGAACAGTACTTC. The full variable domain, in which reference TRBV29-1 and TRBJ2-4 provide the parts outside the CDR3, is SAVISQKPSRDICQRGTSLTIQCQVDSQVTMMFWYRQQPGQSLTLIATANQGSEATYESGFVIDKFPISRPNLTFSTLTVSNMSPEDSSIYLCSVRGSTGGSGEQYFGAGTRLSVL.

The chain has TRBV29-1 and TRBJ2-5, with D tentatively TRBD1 (6 bases). CDR1 is SQVTM and CDR2 is ANQGSEA in the germline V gene. This CDR3 has 16 residues. The ends were cut back, 7 bases at V and 2 bases at J, with 23 bases in the middle. The CDR3 nucleotides are TGCAGCGGTCGGGACACTAGAACCCGCGCGCAAGAGACCCAGTACTTC. Protein product: CSGRDTRTRAQETQYF.

The rearrangement uses TRBV7-9 and TRBJ1-1; D remains ambiguous. Germline V gene lookup returns CDR1 SEHNR and CDR2 FQNEAQ (reference sequence). Trimming left V 5 bases short and J 4 bases short, with 20 bases between. The CDR3 is 16 residues long. The CDR3 here is CASSPKFSTSGTEAFF. DNA for the CDR3: TGTGCCAGCAGCCCGAAATTTAGTACAAGCGGCACTGAAGCTTTCTTT.

The genes are TRBV3-1 and TRBJ2-3; 12 bases agree with TRBD2. Germline loops: CDR1 LGHDT, CDR2 YNNKEL (reference sequence). The CDR3 contains 19 residues. Unmatched junction bases numbered 13, after V lost 4 bases and J lost 2 bases. The CDR3 DNA is TGTGCCAGCAGCCGGAAACTACTAGCGGGGGGAAAGAACACAGATACGCAGTATTTT. Amino acids: CASSRKLLAGGKNTDTQYF.

This clonotype has just a few counts. The CDR3 sequence: CAIRRAALAGTQYF. DNA for the CDR3: TGTGCCATCCGAAGGGCGGCACTAGCGGGGACGCAGTATTTT. V is TRBV6-5 and J is TRBJ2-3, with TRBD2 matching 10 bases. CDR3 length: 14 amino acids. With 10 bases clipped from V and 9 bases from J, the junction kept 13 bases outside the gene matches. Per germline, CDR1 MNHEY and CDR2 SVGAGI.

This clonotype has a count of ten or more. The chain uses TRBV7-2 and TRBJ2-7, with no clear D. The germline gives CDR1 SGHTA, CDR2 FQGNSA. The CDR3 consists of 13 residues. The V end lost 2 bases, the J end lost 6 bases, and 11 bases lay between the germline ends. The CDR3 region has the DNA TGTGCCAGCAGCTTAAGTCGCCAAGCCGAGCAGTACTTC. Its translation is CASSLSRQAEQYF.

V is TRBV29-1 and J is TRBJ1-2, with D maybe TRBD1 (5 bases). V lost 1 base and J lost 5, with 14 bases in between. Germline CDR1 SQVTM, CDR2 ANQGSEA. CDR3 length: 14 amino acids. CDR3 in DNA: TGCAGCGTTGAAGTCCGGGACCCGTGGTATGGCTACACCTTC. Residues: CSVEVRDPWYGYTF.

The rearrangement joins TRBV7-3 to TRBJ1-6, with TRBD1 matching over 7 bases. V gave up 2 bases and J gave up 10 bases; unmatched junction bases: 5. CDR3 length: 14 residues. The germline V gene has CDR1 SGHTA and CDR2 FQGTGA. The DNA of the CDR3 is TGTGCCAGCAGCTTAGGACAGGATGCCTCACCCCTCCACTTT. Protein: CASSLGQDASPLHF.

The rearrangement links TRBV5-1 to TRBJ2-7; TRBD1 agrees at 8 bases. Per germline, CDR1 SGHRS and CDR2 YFSETQ. Germline trimming cut 5 bases from V and 1 base from J; bases unmatched to any gene: 5. The CDR3 is 14 amino acids. The CDR3 coding sequence is TGCGCCAGCAGGAATGGACAGGGATCCTACGAGCAGTACTTC. Translating it yields CASRNGQGSYEQYF.

The chain has TRBV12-3 or TRBV12-4 and TRBJ1-1; D is unclear. Trimming cost V 6 bases and J 1 base, with 9 bases left between them. This CDR3 is 13 amino acids long. CDR3 region: CASSNLPNTEAFF. The CDR3, as DNA: TGTGCCAGCAGCAACCTACCGAACACTGAAGCTTTCTTT.

Of note for this clonotype: A much larger clone lies one base from this, so it may be a read error. V is TRBV4-1 and J is TRBJ2-5; tentatively, D is TRBD1 or TRBD2 (5 bases each). This CDR3 comprises 16 residues. The V gene lost 1 base and the J gene lost 2 bases, with 14 bases spanning the gap. From germline, CDR1 is MGHRA and CDR2 YSYEKL. CDR3 in DNA: TGCGCCAGCAGCCAAGTTCGGGGCAGAATTCAAGAGACCCAGTACTTC. Its protein product is CASSQVRGRIQETQYF.

In this sample, this clonotype turned up a few times. V usage is TRBV3-1 and J usage is TRBJ1-2, with unresolved D. CDR1 LGHDT and CDR2 YNNKEL come from the germline V gene (reference sequence). The CDR3 is 13 residues long. The V end was cut by 6 bases, the J end by 7 bases, with 15 bases between. The CDR3 DNA follows: TGTGCCAGCAGTTCGGCAAGCCCCGGTGGCTACACCTTC. This translates into CASSSASPGGYTF.

The genes are TRBV4-1 and TRBJ2-5; 9 bases are shared with TRBD1. Matching the DNA end better, TRBJ2-7 makes the J call doubtful. Per germline, CDR1 MGHRA and CDR2 YSYEKL. This CDR3 has 18 amino acids. CDR3 nucleotides: TGCGCCAGCAGCCAAGATCGACCGGGGGGACAGGGACCCTACGAGCAGTACTTC. Its protein product is CASSQDRPGGQGPYEQYF.